This TCR beta chain was recovered during a study of blood T cells in healthy people across ages (dated by TCRdb to the mid-2010s). General notes on the study: Template switching captured roughly one uniquely barcoded TCR beta cDNA molecule per two T cells in model experiments. The study measured age-related changes in TCR beta repertoire diversity using deep sequencing normalized with unique cDNA molecular identifiers. The donors were split into four age groups: young (average 16 years), middle-aged (39), aged (over 55) and long-lived (roughly 88). To avoid experimental bias, donors of different ages were randomly spread across the sequencing lanes. Two additional independent replicas of 1 million unique cDNA reads from the same blood draw were analyzed for two donors (one aged 18 to 29 and one aged 80 or older). What the research found in general, with its limitations: There was a strong correlation between observed TCR beta diversity and the percentage of naive T cells measured by flow cytometry. Compared with the aged group, the long-lived group had more naive CD4+ T cells, fewer expanded clones and increased TCR diversity, suggesting age selection. Observed TCR beta diversity per million T cells fell roughly linearly with age, and a significant reduction was already apparent by age around 44. Because donor CMV infection status was unknown, age-related changes in expanded clonotypes were potentially confounded. Estimates of total diversity from one million sequenced T cells were regarded as lower bounds and underestimates. Conclusive comparison of naive and antigen-experienced compartments was prevented by the profiling of bulk unsorted PBMCs.

Donors were a few dozen systemically healthy Caucasian individuals from Russia aged roughly 6 to 100 years. Each donor gave roughly 9 milliliters of peripheral blood, drawn into EDTA-treated Vacutainer tubes. Ficoll-Paque density-gradient centrifugation was used to isolate PBMCs, with at least 7 million per sample. Trizol reagent was used to extract total RNA from PBMCs, with at least 6 micrograms per sample. For every donor, an aliquot of PBMCs went through flow cytometry to measure the percentages of naive CD45RAhigh/CD27high T cells. This clonotype has more than one count but fewer than ten. This clone's antigen is unknown. The record has no base qualities; no much larger clone is one base away. Libraries were made using 5' RACE. The sequencer was an Illumina HiSeq 2500. A second roughly 6 to 12 cycle PCR used a sample-barcoded 5' primer and a J-beta primer mix. Each TCR beta cDNA molecule received a unique molecular identifier from a template-switch 5' adaptor carrying 12 random nucleotides. Each sample yielded at least 2.5 million CDR3-containing paired-end reads. First-strand cDNA was synthesized from all RNA with the Mint cDNA synthesis kit, primed by a TRBC-specific oligonucleotide. After uracil-DNA glycosylase treatment, a first 18-cycle PCR used universal primers M1SS and BC2_uni_R on all cDNA. The original pipeline was this. Normalization of each sample was performed by random selection of 1 million high-quality reads, each carrying a distinct molecular identifier. Reads sharing molecular identifiers were discarded rather than binned into consensus sequences. MiTCR, set to a Q25 quality threshold and the strictest error-elimination algorithm, was used for CDR3 identification, clonotype clustering and error correction. A nonparametric unseen species model with Euler transformation was used to estimate a lower bound on total TCR beta diversity. The public reads were reanalyzed by TCRdb: fastp trimming at Q25, MiXCR alignment, in-frame beta chains only. Duplicate CDR3 protein sequences are folded into a single record with the most common DNA and genes. In this record, the V and J calls reflect TCRdb's handling and not the investigators' own analysis. The sample includes roughly 650,000 distinct CDR3 sequences, with 32% observed a single time. The ten most abundant clones make up approximately 15% of the sample.

CDR1 and CDR2 are read off the germline V gene (reference sequence) as MNHEY and SMNVEV. The V end gives up 5 bases and the J end 7 bases, leaving 9 bases in the junction not matched to a gene. The cysteine opens and the phenylalanine closes a CDR3 of 15 amino acids. The retained sequence is limited to the CDR3, 45 bases, with the frame set at the first base. The rearrangement combines TRBV27 with TRBJ2-4; TRBD1 fits 9 bases in the junction. Sequenced: blood. This clonotype was sampled from a woman of 80 years or more in good health. Donor details come from another sample of the same person, matched by shared clones. The CDR3 region has the sequence CASSKYRGPGNIQYF. In nucleotide form, the sequence is TGTGCCAGCAGTAAATACAGGGGGCCGGGGAACATTCAGTACTTC.